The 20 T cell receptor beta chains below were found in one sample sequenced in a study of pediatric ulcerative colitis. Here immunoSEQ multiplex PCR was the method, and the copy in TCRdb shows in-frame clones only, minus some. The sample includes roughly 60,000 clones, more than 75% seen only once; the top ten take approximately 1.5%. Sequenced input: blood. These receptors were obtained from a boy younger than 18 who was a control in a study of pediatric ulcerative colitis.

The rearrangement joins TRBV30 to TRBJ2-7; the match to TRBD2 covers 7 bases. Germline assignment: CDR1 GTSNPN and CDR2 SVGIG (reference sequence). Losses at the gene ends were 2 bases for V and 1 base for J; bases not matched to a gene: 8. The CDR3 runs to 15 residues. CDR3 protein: CAWSLRLAGSYEQYF. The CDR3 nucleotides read TGTGCCTGGAGTCTCCGCTTAGCGGGTTCCTACGAGCAGTACTTC.

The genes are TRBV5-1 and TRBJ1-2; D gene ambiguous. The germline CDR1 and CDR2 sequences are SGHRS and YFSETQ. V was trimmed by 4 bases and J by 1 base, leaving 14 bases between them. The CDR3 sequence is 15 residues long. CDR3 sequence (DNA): TGCGCCAGCAGCCCTTTAGGAGTGGTTAACTATGGCTACACCTTC. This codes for CASSPLGVVNYGYTF.

The CDR3 sequence is CASSPGAEYF. CDR3 DNA sequence: TGTGCCAGCTCACCGGGCGCAGAGTACTTC. This sequence joins TRBV18 and TRBJ2-5; D unclear. Germline V gene data show CDR1 as KGHSH and CDR2 as LQKENI. The CDR3 consists of 10 residues. Trimming removed 3 bases at V and 12 bases at J, with 8 bases between.

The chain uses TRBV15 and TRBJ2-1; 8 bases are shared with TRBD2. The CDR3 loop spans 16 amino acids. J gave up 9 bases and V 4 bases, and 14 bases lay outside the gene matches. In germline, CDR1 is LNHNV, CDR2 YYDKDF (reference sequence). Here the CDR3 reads CATSIRGAGVAAEQFF. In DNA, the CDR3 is TGTGCCACCAGCATCAGAGGAGCGGGAGTAGCGGCTGAGCAGTTCTTC.

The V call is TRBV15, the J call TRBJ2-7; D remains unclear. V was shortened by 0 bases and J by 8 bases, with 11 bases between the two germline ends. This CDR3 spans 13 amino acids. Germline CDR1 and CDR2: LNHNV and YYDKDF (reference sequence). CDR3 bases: TGTGCCACCAGCAGAGACGACGGGTTTCAGCAGTACTTC. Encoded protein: CATSRDDGFQQYF.

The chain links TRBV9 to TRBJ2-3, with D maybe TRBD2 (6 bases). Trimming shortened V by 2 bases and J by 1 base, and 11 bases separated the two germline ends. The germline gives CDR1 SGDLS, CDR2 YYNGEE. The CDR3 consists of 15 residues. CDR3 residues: CASSVSGWGTDTQYF. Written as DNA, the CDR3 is TGTGCCAGCAGCGTCAGCGGGTGGGGCACAGATACGCAGTATTTT.

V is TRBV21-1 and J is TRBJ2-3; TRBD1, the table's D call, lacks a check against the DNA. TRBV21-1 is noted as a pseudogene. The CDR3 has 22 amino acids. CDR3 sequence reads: CASTAWLKGASKAIPHLDTQYF. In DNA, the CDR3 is TGTGCCAGCACCGCTTGGCTGAAGGGGGCAAGCAAAGCGATTCCCCATTTGGATACGCAGTATTTT.

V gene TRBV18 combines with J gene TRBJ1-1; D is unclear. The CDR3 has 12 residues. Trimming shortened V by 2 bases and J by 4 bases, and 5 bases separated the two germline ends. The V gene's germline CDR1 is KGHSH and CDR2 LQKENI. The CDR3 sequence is CASSPEATEAFF. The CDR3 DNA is TGTGCCAGCTCACCAGAAGCCACTGAAGCTTTCTTT.

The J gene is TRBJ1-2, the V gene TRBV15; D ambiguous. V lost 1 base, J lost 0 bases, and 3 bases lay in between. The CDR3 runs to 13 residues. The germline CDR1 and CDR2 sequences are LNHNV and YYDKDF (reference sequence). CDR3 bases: TGTGCCACCAGCAGAGCGTCTAACTATGGCTACACCTTC. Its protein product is CATSRASNYGYTF. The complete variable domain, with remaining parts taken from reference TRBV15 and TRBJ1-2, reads DAMVIQNPRYQVTQFGKPVTLSCSQTLNHNVMYWYQQKSSQAPKLLFHYYDKDFNNEADTPDNFQSRRPNTSFCFLDIRSPGLGDTAMYLCATSRASNYGYTFGSGTRLTVV.

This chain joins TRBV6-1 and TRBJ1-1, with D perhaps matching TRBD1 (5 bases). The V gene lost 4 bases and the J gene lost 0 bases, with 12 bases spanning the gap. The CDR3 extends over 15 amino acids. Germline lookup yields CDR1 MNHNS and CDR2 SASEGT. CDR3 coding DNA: TGTGCCAGCAGTGCAAGACAGTCCATGAACACTGAAGCTTTCTTT. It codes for CASSARQSMNTEAFF.

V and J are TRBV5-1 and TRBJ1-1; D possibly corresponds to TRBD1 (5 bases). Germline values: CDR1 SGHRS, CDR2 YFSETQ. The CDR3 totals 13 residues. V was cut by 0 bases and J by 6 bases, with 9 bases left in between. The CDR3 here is CASSLGEGPEAFF. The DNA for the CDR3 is TGCGCCAGCAGCTTGGGCGAGGGGCCTGAAGCTTTCTTT.

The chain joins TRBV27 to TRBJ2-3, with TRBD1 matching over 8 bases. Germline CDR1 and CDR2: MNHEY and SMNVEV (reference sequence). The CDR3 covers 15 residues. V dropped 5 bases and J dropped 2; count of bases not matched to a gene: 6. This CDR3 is CASSPGQGATDTQYF. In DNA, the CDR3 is TGTGCCAGCAGTCCCGGACAGGGAGCCACAGATACGCAGTATTTT.

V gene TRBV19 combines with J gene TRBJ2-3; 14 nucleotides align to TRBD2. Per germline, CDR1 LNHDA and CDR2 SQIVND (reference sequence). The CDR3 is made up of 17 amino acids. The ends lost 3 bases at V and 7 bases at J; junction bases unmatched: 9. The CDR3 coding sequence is TGTGCCAGTAGTATCCCCATGACTAGCGGGAGGGCGAATACGCAGTATTTT. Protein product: CASSIPMTSGRANTQYF.

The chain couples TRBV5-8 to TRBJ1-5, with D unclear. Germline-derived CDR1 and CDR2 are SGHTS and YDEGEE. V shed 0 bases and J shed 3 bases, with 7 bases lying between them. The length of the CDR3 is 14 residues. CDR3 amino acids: CASSLAVFNQPQHF. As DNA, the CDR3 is TGTGCCAGCAGCTTGGCAGTGTTCAATCAGCCCCAGCATTTT.

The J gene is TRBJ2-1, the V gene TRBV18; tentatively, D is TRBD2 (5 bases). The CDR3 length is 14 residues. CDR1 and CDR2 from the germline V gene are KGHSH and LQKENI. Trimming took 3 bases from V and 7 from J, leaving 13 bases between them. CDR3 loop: CASSPGPPGNEQFF. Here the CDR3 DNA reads TGTGCCAGCTCACCCGGCCCTCCGGGGAATGAGCAGTTCTTC.

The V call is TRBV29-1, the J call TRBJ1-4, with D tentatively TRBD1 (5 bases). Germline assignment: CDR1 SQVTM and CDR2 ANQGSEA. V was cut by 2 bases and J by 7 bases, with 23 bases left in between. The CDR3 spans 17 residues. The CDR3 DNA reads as TGCAGCGTTGAACTCCTTGATACAGCAACAAGGGGTGAAAAACTGTTTTTT. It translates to CSVELLDTATRGEKLFF.

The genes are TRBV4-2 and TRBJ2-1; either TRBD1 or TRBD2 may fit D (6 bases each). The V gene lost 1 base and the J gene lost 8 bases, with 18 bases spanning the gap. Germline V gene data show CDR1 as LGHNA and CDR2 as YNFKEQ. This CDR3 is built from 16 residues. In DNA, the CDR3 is TGTGCCAGCAGCCAAGGGGGGGACATCAGAGGAGATGAGCAGTTCTTC. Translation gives CASSQGGDIRGDEQFF.

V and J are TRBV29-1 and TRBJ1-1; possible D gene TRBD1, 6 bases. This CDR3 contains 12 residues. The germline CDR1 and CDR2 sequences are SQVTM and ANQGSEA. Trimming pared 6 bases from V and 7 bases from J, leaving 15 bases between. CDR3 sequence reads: CSVARGGYEAFF. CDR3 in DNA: TGCAGCGTCGCTCGAGGGGGGTATGAAGCTTTCTTT.

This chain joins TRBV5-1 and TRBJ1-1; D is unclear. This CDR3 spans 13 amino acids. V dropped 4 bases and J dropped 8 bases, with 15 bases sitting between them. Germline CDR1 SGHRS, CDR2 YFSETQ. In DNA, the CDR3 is TGCGCCAGCAGCCCCGGTTTTGGCCCCGAAGCTTTCTTT. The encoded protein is CASSPGFGPEAFF.

CDR3: CASSQVLMSSTEAFF. In DNA, the CDR3 is TGCGCCAGCAGCCAAGTATTGATGAGTTCCACTGAAGCTTTCTTT. The chain combines TRBV4-3 with TRBJ1-1, with unresolved D. V shed 1 base and J shed 4 bases, with 13 bases lying between them. The CDR3 runs 15 residues. Germline-derived CDR1 and CDR2 are LGHNA and YSLEER.